The T cell receptor beta chain described here comes from a study of shared clonotypes between healthy human individuals. Study findings and constraints: Among the subsets, naive ones generally showed larger estimated richness than memory ones. Generation of non-shared clonotypes was less probable than generation of clonotypes shared by all four donors.

Sequencing was performed with immunoSEQ multiplex PCR; in TCRdb, only in-frame clones are kept and a portion is missing. Counted here are about 2.4 million clones, about 92% occurring once; the ten biggest clones make up 0.11% to 0.15%. To note about this clone: The target antigen is unknown.

Material: naive CD4+ T cells sorted from blood. Subset meaning: CD45RA+ positively selected. The sequence was obtained from a man younger than 35 in good health.

The CDR3 sequence is CSDQTGNYGYTF. CDR3 sequence (DNA): TGCAGCGATCAAACAGGAAACTATGGCTACACCTTC. The chain has TRBV29-1 and TRBJ1-2; D perhaps matches TRBD1 (5 bases). CDR1 is SQVTM and CDR2 is ANQGSEA in the germline V gene. Trimming removed 7 bases from V and 2 bases from J, with 11 bases in between. The CDR3 is made up of 12 amino acids.